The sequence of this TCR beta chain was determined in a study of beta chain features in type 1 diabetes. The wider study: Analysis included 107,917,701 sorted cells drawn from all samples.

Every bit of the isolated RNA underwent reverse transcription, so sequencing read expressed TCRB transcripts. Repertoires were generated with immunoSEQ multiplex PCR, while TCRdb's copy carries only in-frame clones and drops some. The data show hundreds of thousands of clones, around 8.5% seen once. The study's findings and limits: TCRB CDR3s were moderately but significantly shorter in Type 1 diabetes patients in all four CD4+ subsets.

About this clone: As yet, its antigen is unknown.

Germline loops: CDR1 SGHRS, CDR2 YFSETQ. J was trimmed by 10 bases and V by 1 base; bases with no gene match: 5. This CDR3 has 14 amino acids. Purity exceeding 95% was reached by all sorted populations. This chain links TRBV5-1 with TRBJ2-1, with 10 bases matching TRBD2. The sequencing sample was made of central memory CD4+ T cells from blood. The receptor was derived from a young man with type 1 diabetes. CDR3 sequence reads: CASSLSGGAGEQFF. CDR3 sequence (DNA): TGCGCCAGCAGCTTGAGCGGGGGGGCCGGGGAGCAGTTCTTC.